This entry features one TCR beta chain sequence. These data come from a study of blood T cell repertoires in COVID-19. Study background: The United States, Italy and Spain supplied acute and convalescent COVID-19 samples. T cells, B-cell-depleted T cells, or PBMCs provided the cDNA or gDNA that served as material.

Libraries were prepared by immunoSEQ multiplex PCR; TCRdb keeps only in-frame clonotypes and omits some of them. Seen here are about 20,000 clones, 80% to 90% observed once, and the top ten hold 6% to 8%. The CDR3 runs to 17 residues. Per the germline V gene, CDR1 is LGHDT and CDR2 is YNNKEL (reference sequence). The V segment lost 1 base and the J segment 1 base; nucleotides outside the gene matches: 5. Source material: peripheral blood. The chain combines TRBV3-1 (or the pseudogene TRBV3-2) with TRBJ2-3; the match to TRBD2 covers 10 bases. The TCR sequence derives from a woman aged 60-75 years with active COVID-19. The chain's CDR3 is CASSQVVAGGGTDTQYF. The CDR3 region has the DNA TGTGCCAGCAGCCAAGTTGTAGCGGGGGGTGGCACAGATACGCAGTATTTT.